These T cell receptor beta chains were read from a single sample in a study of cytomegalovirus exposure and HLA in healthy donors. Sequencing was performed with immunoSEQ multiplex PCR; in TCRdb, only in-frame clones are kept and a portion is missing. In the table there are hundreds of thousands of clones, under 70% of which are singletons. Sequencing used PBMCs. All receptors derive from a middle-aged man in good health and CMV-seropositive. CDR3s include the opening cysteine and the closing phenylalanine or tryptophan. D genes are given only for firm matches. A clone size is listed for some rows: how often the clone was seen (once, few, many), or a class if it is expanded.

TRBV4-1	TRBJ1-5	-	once	TGCGCCAGCAGCCAAGCTATCGGCAATCAGCCCCAGCATTTT	CASSQAIGNQPQHF
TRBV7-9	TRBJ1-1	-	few	TGTTCCAGCAGCTTTGGGCAGACTGAAGCTTTCTTT	CSSSFGQTEAFF
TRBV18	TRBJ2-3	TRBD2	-	TGTGCCAGCTCACCCTCTAGCGGGGCGACAGATACGCAGTATTTT	CASSPSSGATDTQYF
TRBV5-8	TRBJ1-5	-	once	TGTGCCAGCAGCTTGTCGGTGGGGGCTTATAGCAATCAGCCCCAGCATTTT	CASSLSVGAYSNQPQHF
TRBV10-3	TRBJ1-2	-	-	TGTGCCATCACCGGGAGGACAGACTATGGCTACACCTTC	CAITGRTDYGYTF
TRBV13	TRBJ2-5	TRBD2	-	TGTGCCAGCAGCACCCAATTTAGCGGGGGGGCGTCGGCGGAGACCCAGTACTTC	CASSTQFSGGASAETQYF
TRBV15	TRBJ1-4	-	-	TGTGCCACCAGCAGAATTCTTGGTGGGGGGAACTGTTTTTTT	CATSRILGGGNCFF
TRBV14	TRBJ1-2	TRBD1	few	TGTGCCAGCAGCCGATCACAGGGGTACTATGGCTACACCTTC	CASSRSQGYYGYTF
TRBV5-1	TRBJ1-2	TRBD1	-	TGCGCCAGCAGCTTGGCACAGGGGGGCTTATCCTATGGCTACACCTTC	CASSLAQGGLSYGYTF
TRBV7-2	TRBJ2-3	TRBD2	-	TGTGCCAGCAGCCCTGGGACTAGCCGAGGAAATACGCAGTATTTT	CASSPGTSRGNTQYF
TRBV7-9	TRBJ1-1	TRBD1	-	TGTGCCAGCAGCCGTGACAGGGGGGGCACTGAAGCTTTCTTT	CASSRDRGGTEAFF
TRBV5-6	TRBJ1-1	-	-	TGTGCCAGCAGCCCGTCCCCCGGGAACACTGAAGCTTTCTTT	CASSPSPGNTEAFF
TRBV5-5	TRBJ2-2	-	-	TGTGCCAGCCGTCAGGCTTCGAACACCGGGGAGCTGTTTTTT	CASRQASNTGELFF
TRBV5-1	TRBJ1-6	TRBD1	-	TGCGCCAGCAGCTTGGAACAGGGGGCAGGGTCACCCCTCCACTTT	CASSLEQGAGSPLHF
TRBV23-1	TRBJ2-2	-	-	TGCGCCAGCATCTCAAGGGGCCTTCGGGACACCGGGGAGCTGTTTTTT	CASISRGLRDTGELFF
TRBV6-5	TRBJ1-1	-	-	TGTGCCAGCAGTTACGGCAGGGAAGCTGAAGCTTTCTTT	CASSYGREAEAFF
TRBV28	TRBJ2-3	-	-	TGTGCCAGCAGGTCCAGGGGCGCAGCAGATACGCAGTATTTT	CASRSRGAADTQYF
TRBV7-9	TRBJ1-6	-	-	TGTGCCAGCACATCAGGGTCCCGGTATAATTCACCCCTCCACTTT	CASTSGSRYNSPLHF
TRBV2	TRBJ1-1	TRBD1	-	TGTGCCAGCAGTCCGGACAGGGGGCGGACTGAAGCTTTCTTT	CASSPDRGRTEAFF
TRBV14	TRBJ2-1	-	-	TGTGCCAGCAGCCAAGGTGGAGGGCGCATGGATGAGCAGTTCTTC	CASSQGGGRMDEQFF
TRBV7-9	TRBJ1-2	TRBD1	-	TGTGCCAGCAGCTACAGGGGGCGAGAAGGCTACACCTTC	CASSYRGREGYTF
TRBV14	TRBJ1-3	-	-	TGTGCCAGCAGCCCTCTACTCGGGGACATCGGAAACACCATATATTTT	CASSPLLGDIGNTIYF
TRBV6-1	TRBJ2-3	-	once	TGTGCCAGCAGGGAAACAACACAGTCAGATACGCAGTATTTT	CASRETTQSDTQYF
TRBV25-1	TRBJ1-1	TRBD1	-	TGTGCCAGCATCCGGACAGGGGCGGGGAACACTGAAGCTTTCTTT	CASIRTGAGNTEAFF
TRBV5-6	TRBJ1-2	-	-	TGTGCCAGCAGCTTGGGAGCGACTTCGAGTGGCTACACCTTC	CASSLGATSSGYTF
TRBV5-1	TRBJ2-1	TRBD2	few	TGCGCCAGCAGCCCCTCCGGGGGGGGTCAGTACAATGAGCAGTTCTTC	CASSPSGGGQYNEQFF
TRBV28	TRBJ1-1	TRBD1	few	TGTGCCAGCCCTGCCCCCCTTACAGGGGGCAACACTGAAGCTTTCTTT	CASPAPLTGGNTEAFF
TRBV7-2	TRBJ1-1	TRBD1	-	TGTGCCAGCAGCCGACTGACAGGGGGCGCTTCTGAAGCTTTCTTT	CASSRLTGGASEAFF
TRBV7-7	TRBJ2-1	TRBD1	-	TGTGCCAGCAGCCCCGCCTCGGGACAGTTGAGCGTCGATGAGCAGTTCTTC	CASSPASGQLSVDEQFF
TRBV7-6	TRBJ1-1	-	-	TGTGCCAGCAGCTTAGCTCTTACGGGGAGAGACACTGAAGCTTTCTTT	CASSLALTGRDTEAFF
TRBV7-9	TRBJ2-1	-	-	TGTGCCAGCAGCTTACTCGAGTACAATGAGCAGTTCTTC	CASSLLEYNEQFF
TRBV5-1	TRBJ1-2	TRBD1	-	TGCGCCAGCAGCTACGGACAGGGGGCAACTCAACCGTCTGGCTACACCTTC	CASSYGQGATQPSGYTF
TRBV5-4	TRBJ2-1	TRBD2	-	TGTGCCAGCAGCCGGACTAGCGGGGGTCCCTACAATGAGCAGTTCTTC	CASSRTSGGPYNEQFF
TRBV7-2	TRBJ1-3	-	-	TGTGCCAGCAGCTTAAGGGGGAACGCTCACTCTGGAAACACCATATATTTT	CASSLRGNAHSGNTIYF
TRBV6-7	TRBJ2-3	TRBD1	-	TGTGCCAGCAGTTACTCGAACGCAGGGGGCTCTTCAGATACGCAGTATTTT	CASSYSNAGGSSDTQYF
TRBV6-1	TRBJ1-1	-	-	TGTGCCAGCAGTGCCCTCGGGAACACTGAAGCTTTCTTT	CASSALGNTEAFF
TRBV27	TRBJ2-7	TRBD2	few	TGTGCCAGCAGTTTATCCAACCAGGGACTAGCGGTGTTCTACGAGCAGTACTTC	CASSLSNQGLAVFYEQYF
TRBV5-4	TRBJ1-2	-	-	TGTGCCAGCAGCTTACCCGGCGGGACGGTTCGCTATGGCTACACCTTC	CASSLPGGTVRYGYTF
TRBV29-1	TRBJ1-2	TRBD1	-	TGCAGCGTTGAAAGGTGGAGACAGGGGGTCTATGGCTACACCTTC	CSVERWRQGVYGYTF
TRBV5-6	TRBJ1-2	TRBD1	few	TGTGCCAGCAGCCTCCCGACAGGGTTGATCTATGGCTACACCTTC	CASSLPTGLIYGYTF
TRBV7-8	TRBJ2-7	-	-	TGTGCCAGCAGCTTAGGAGGTTTGCTGGGAGCCTACGAGCAGTACTTC	CASSLGGLLGAYEQYF
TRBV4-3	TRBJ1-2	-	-	TGCGCCAGCAGCCAAGTCACTGGTTACTATGGCTACACCTTC	CASSQVTGYYGYTF